The T cell receptor beta chain described here comes from a study of shared clonotypes between healthy human individuals (TCRdb year 2020). For the study in its entirety: The cohort comprised two women and a few men aged 18 to 49 years. To increase sequencing depth and limit assay-specific biases, TCR repertoire library preparation and sequencing were carried out by different laboratories using diverse techniques. To estimate repertoire size and how much clonotype sharing occurs between individuals, the study deeply sequenced the blood TCR repertoires of 5 or 6 healthy adults. Each donor's leukapheresis produced roughly between roughly 0.85 and 10 billion PBMCs. For each donor, CD4 naive and CD4 memory were each given three plates, CD8 naive was given two plates, and CD8 memory was given one plate.

The donors were healthy, HIV-negative adults with no recently reported acute infections or vaccinations. All donors were Caucasian adults living in Nashville, Tennessee, USA. CD4+ T cells were enriched by magnetic negative selection; naive cells were then positively selected on CD45RA, and the negative fraction formed the memory subset. After blood collection by leukapheresis, PBMCs were isolated using Ficoll-Histopaque density gradient centrifugation and then cryopreserved in the vapor phase of liquid nitrogen. Analytical flow cytometry was used to check the purity and quantity of each magnetically sorted T cell population. From each sorted fraction, genomic DNA was isolated and quantified by UV absorbance on a Nanodrop 2000c. About this clone: There is no known antigen for this receptor. Base qualities are not recorded, but no much larger clone differs from it by a single base.

Overall study outcomes, separate from this receptor: Naive subsets generally had larger estimated clonotype richness than memory subsets did. Approximately 4.8% of naive CD4, approximately 3.7% of naive CD8, 2.3% of memory CD4, and more than 0.35% of memory CD8 clonotypes were shared across a handful of donors. The genetic and exposure-history diversity represented was limited by the small number of donors. Even with the large sequencing depth, rarefaction of the sorted-subset datasets indicated that sequencing was incomplete. Based on pairwise subsampling, the degree of clonotype sharing among donors was expected to be affected by sequencing depth. Sampling was restricted to blood, and TCR repertoires in tissues likely differ from the TCR repertoires found in blood. Compared with non-shared clonotypes, the clonotypes found in all four sorted-subset donors had higher generation probabilities.

Its CDR3 holds 15 amino acids, cysteine through phenylalanine. Only the CDR3 part of the read is kept: 45 bases, read in frame from the first base. CDR1 and CDR2 were assigned from the germline V gene (reference sequence) as SEHNR and FQNEAQ. V loses 4 bases of germline sequence and J loses 6 bases, and the interval between the two ends is 16 bases. TCR CDR3 regions were amplified from genomic DNA by multiplex PCR using the deep immunoSEQ assay. For each cell subset, the extracted genomic DNA was distributed evenly across all wells of several immunoSEQ 96-well plates, and each plate served as one replicate. For sorted subsets, each replicate PCR was loaded with about 0.2 ug genomic DNA, equivalent to 30,000 or so T cell genomes. Purified libraries were measured with a Qubit 3.0 fluorometer, size-checked on a Bioanalyzer 2100, and measured again with the KAPA Library Quantification kit. Each immunoSEQ 96-well plate was sequenced on its own single-read 150-cycle Illumina NextSeq 550 flow cell. The study's processing was this. The immunoSEQ output contained only junctional sequences without quality scores, so filtering could not match that applied to full-length reads. Sequences were annotated with PyIR, a Python wrapper for IgBLAST v1.9, and V/J genes and CDR3 were assigned using IMGT germline references. Reads with weak V/J assignments (E-value above 1e-6), missing CDR3, stop codons, out-of-frame junctions, or ambiguous translated residues were removed. A V3J clonotype was defined by an identical inferred V gene, J gene, and CDR3 amino acid sequence. Percentage overlap between repertoires was calculated by dividing the number of shared unique clonotypes by the size of the smaller repertoire. Richness of each repertoire was evaluated using RTK rarefaction, the Chao1 estimator, and Recon v2.1 estimates of unobserved clonotypes. Generation probabilities were computed with OLGA for all TCRbeta clonotypes obtained by the gDNA method from a handful of donors. TCRdb's version of the immuneACCESS table is confined to in-frame rearrangements and falls short of the full clone set. An unresolved V gene accounts for under half of the shortfall where checked; the remainder is of unknown origin. V and J calls and clone size are those listed in that table; D and trimming were worked out from the DNA. Recorded for this sample are a few million clones; around 95% of them occurred a single time. Approximately 0.13% of the sample rests with the top ten.

The sequence derives from a man younger than 35 in good health. The sample was naive CD4+ T cells sorted from blood. The cell subset or site label of this sample denotes: CD45RA+ positively selected. The rearrangement combines TRBV7-9 with TRBJ2-1, with no confidently assigned D gene. The nucleotides read TGTGCCAGCAGCTCATGGCTAGTTTTAGGCAATGAGCAGTTCTTC. Protein translation: CASSSWLVLGNEQFF.